The 20 T cell receptor beta chains given below trace back to one sample, sequenced in a study of CD8+ T cells in alopecia areata. Isolated RNA was reverse transcribed into cDNA used as the sequencing template. Sequencing was performed with immunoSEQ multiplex PCR; in TCRdb, only in-frame clones are kept and a portion is missing. The sample shows 250,000 or so clones, none of them appearing just once. Researchers sorted pooled cutaneous lymph node cells on the basis of CD4, CD8alpha, NKG2D, NKG2ACE and other markers. Input material: CD4+ T cells sorted from a lymph node. Source of these receptors: a C3H/HeJ mouse with alopecia areata. The strain bears MHC haplotype H2-k.

For this clone: Gene names denote mouse genes. Read coverage stops 4 residues before the CDR3 terminus; the germline J gene supplies the remainder. Within the sample, other DNA sequences also encode this same CDR3. This chain links TRBV5 with TRBJ2-7; TRBD1 agrees at 9 bases. Looked up from germline, CDR1 is LGHNA and CDR2 is YNLKQL (reference sequence). The CDR3 extends over 14 amino acids. The DNA read from the CDR3 is TGTGCCAGCAGCCCAGGACAGGGGAGGTAT. Translating gives CASSPGQGRY. From start to end, the CDR3 is CASSPGQGRYEQYF.

Worth noting for this clone: The gene names given are mouse names. The CDR3 extends 4 residues past the end of the read, so its final part is completed from the germline J gene. J is TRBJ2-1 and V is TRBV1; D perhaps matches TRBD1 (5 bases). Looked up from germline, CDR1 is NSQYPW and CDR2 is LRSPGD (reference sequence). V was shortened by 1 base and J by 2 bases, with 6 bases between the two germline ends. The CDR3 is 14 amino acids. The CDR3 protein is CTCSAVTDYAEQFF. CDR3 bases read: TGCACCTGCAGTGCAGTGACAGACTATGCT.

For this clone: Gene names refer to mouse genes. The CDR3 goes on 4 residues after the read ends, and that part is filled in from the germline J gene. J is TRBJ2-7 and V is TRBV19; TRBD1 matches at 10 bases. There are 15 residues in the CDR3. With 5 bases clipped from V and 0 bases from J, the junction kept 5 bases outside the gene matches. CDR1 is FNHDT and CDR2 is SITEND in the germline V gene (reference sequence). CDR3 protein: CASRSGTGVSYEQYF. CDR3 DNA (partial): TGTGCCAGCAGATCCGGGACAGGGGTCTCCTAT.

This clone has a handful of counts. The genes are named according to mouse. The read is 3 residues too short to cover the CDR3 end, so that end is filled in from the germline J gene. This chain links TRBV19 with TRBJ1-6; 9 nucleotides line up with TRBD1. Being an ORF, TRBJ1-6 has a function that is uncertain. The CDR3 is made up of 14 amino acids. Unmatched junction bases numbered 2, after V lost 6 bases and J lost 4 bases. Looked up from germline, CDR1 is FNHDT and CDR2 is SITEND (reference sequence). CDR3 DNA, as far as it was read: TGTGCCAGCAAAGGGACAGGGTATAATTCGCCC. It specifies CASKGTGYNSP. The complete CDR3 protein is CASKGTGYNSPLYF.

This clone turned up a few times. Gene names follow the mouse nomenclature. Read coverage stops 4 residues before the CDR3 terminus; the germline J gene supplies the remainder. This chain connects TRBV1 to TRBJ1-1, with TRBD1 as a possible D gene (6 bases). Germline CDR1 and CDR2: NSQYPW and LRSPGD (reference sequence). The CDR3 covers 14 residues. V lost 3 bases and J 4 bases, leaving 12 bases between the germline ends. This CDR3 is CTCSASRGVTEVFF. The CDR3 bases that were read are TGCACCTGCAGTGCGAGCAGGGGTGTCACA.

Remarks on this clone: Each gene name is a mouse one. The CDR3 end is not reached by the read, which stops 4 residues before it; the germline J gene fills it in. The chain is built from TRBV13-3 and TRBJ2-3; TRBD2 aligns across 7 bases. Germline V gene lookup returns CDR1 NNHDY and CDR2 SYVADS. The CDR3 runs 13 residues. V was clipped by 6 bases and J by 3 bases; unmatched bases: 4. The CDR3 bases that were read are TGTGCCAGCACCCGGACTGGAGCAGAA. It translates to CASTRTGAE. From start to end, the CDR3 is CASTRTGAETLYF.

About this clone: Gene names are the mouse ones. The CDR3 end is not reached by the read, which stops 3 residues before it; the germline J gene fills it in. V is TRBV13-3 and J is TRBJ1-6; 9 positions match TRBD1. TRBJ1-6 counts as an open reading frame of uncertain function. CDR1 NNHDY and CDR2 SYVADS come from the germline V gene. V dropped 7 bases and J dropped 9; count of bases not matched to a gene: 5. The CDR3 contains 13 residues. The covered CDR3 bases are TGTGCCAGCTCGGGACAGGGATTTTCGCCC. Its protein product is CASSGQGFSP. The entire CDR3 reads CASSGQGFSPLYF.

Points on this clone: Each gene name is a mouse one. The read comes to an end 4 residues before the CDR3 does, leaving the germline J gene to fill in the end. Other DNA sequences in this specimen translate into the identical CDR3. The V call is TRBV17, the J call TRBJ2-3, with 10 bases that match TRBD2. Germline CDR1 reads MNHDT; CDR2 reads YYDKIL. The length of the CDR3 is 17 residues. V shed 0 bases, J shed 0 bases, and the junction held 3 bases outside the gene matches. The covered CDR3 bases are TGTGCTAGCAGTAGAGATCTGGGGGGGCCTAGTGCAGAA. It is translated as CASSRDLGGPSAE. The CDR3, in full, reads CASSRDLGGPSAETLYF. The full variable domain, rest sourced from reference TRBV17 and TRBJ2-3, is DTTVKQNPRYKLARVGKPVNLICSQTMNHDTMYWYQKKPNQAPKLLLFYYDKILNREADTFEKFQSSRPNNSFCSLYIGSAGLEYSAMYLCASSRDLGGPSAETLYFGSGTRLTVL.

There are a few counts of this clone. Genes and germline come from the mouse. The read ends 3 residues before the CDR3 terminus; that terminus is restored from the germline J gene. V gene TRBV31 combines with J gene TRBJ1-6; a weak D match, TRBD1 (5 bases). TRBJ1-6 is labeled an ORF, and its function is uncertain. Per the germline V gene, CDR1 is GKSSPN and CDR2 is SITVG. Trimming pared 0 bases from V and 9 bases from J, leaving 6 bases between. CDR3 length: 12 residues. CDR3 region: CAWSLGGSPLYF. Partial CDR3 DNA: TGTGCCTGGAGTCTGGGGGGTTCGCCC.

This clone was detected a few times. Gene names denote mouse genes. The CDR3 goes on 3 residues after the read ends, and that part is filled in from the germline J gene. V gene TRBV1 combines with J gene TRBJ1-6; TRBD1 matches 9 bases. TRBJ1-6 is designated an ORF whose function remains uncertain. Germline loops: CDR1 NSQYPW, CDR2 LRSPGD (reference sequence). The CDR3 is 16 amino acids. V shed 5 bases and J 0 bases; nucleotides not matched to a gene: 2. The covered CDR3 bases are TGCACCTGCAGTACGGACAGGGGTTCCTATAATTCGCCC. Translation gives CTCSTDRGSYNSP. The whole CDR3 sequence is CTCSTDRGSYNSPLYF.

This clone was seen a few times. Gene names are the mouse ones. The read finishes 4 residues shy of the CDR3 end, and the germline J gene is used to complete it. The chain joins TRBV13-3 to TRBJ2-2, with D maybe TRBD2 (7 bases). Germline V gene lookup returns CDR1 NNHDY and CDR2 SYVADS. This CDR3 contains 13 residues. V was cut by 10 bases and J by 4 bases, with 14 bases left in between. CDR3 amino acids: CAARGAGTGQLYF. The sequenced part of the CDR3 DNA is TGTGCCGCCCGGGGGGCAGGCACCGGG.

There are a few counts of this clone. Genes and germline are mouse. The read stops 4 residues short of the end of the CDR3; the missing end is completed from the germline J gene. The chain is built from TRBV19 and TRBJ2-2; TRBD1 might be the D (5 bases). The CDR3 covers 14 residues. V was clipped by 4 bases and J by 1 base, with 8 bases between them. In germline, CDR1 is FNHDT, CDR2 SITEND (reference sequence). The sequenced CDR3 bases are TGTGCCAGCAGTCCAGGGAGAAACACCGGG. Protein product: CASSPGRNTG. The full CDR3 is CASSPGRNTGQLYF.

As regards this clone: Genes here carry mouse names. The missing CDR3 end, 4 residues past where the read stops, is filled in from the germline J gene. The genes are TRBV17 and TRBJ1-1, with D hard to call. Germline CDR1 MNHDT, CDR2 YYDKIL. V was clipped by 2 bases and J by 1 base, with 5 bases between them. The CDR3 sequence is 13 residues long. CDR3 DNA (partial): TGTGCTAGCAGTAGATACAAAAACACA. Translated: CASSRYKNT. From start to end, the CDR3 is CASSRYKNTEVFF.

A few counts support this clone. Gene names and germline refer to mouse. The CDR3 protein is CASSTSGTFSYEQYF. The sequenced part of the CDR3 DNA is TGTGCTAGCAGTACCTCCGGGACATTCTCCTAT. The V and J genes are TRBV17 and TRBJ2-7; D might be TRBD1 (6 bases). The read falls 4 residues short of the CDR3 end, and the missing part is taken from the germline J gene. Germline CDR1 reads MNHDT; CDR2 reads YYDKIL. The V end was cut by 4 bases, the J end by 0 bases, with 13 bases between. The CDR3 is made up of 15 amino acids.

This clone was counted ten times or more. The gene names here belong to mouse. The CDR3 end lies 4 residues beyond the end of the read and is filled in from the germline J gene. V is TRBV14 and J is TRBJ1-2; no clear D gene. This CDR3 has 13 residues. V lost 2 bases, J lost 0 bases, and 5 bases lay in between. CDR1 and CDR2 (germline): SGHDT, FRDEAV. Incomplete CDR3 DNA: TGTGCCAGCAGTTTAAACTCAAACTCC. Translated, it gives CASSLNSNS. The full CDR3 protein is CASSLNSNSDYTF.

Of note for this clone: Gene labels here are mouse ones. The CDR3 extends 4 residues past the end of the read, so its final part is completed from the germline J gene. The J gene is TRBJ1-1, the V gene TRBV31, with 9 positions matching TRBD1. The CDR3 runs to 14 residues. After removal of 3 bases from V and 1 base from J, the junction contained 3 bases not matched to a gene. Per germline, CDR1 GKSSPN and CDR2 SITVG. The CDR3 loop reads CAWRDRGENTEVFF. The DNA read from the CDR3 is TGTGCCTGGAGGGACAGGGGAGAAAACACA.

Details on this clone: The gene names here belong to mouse. The read gets to within 4 residues of the CDR3 end, and the germline J gene fills in the rest. Within the sample, other DNA sequences also encode this same CDR3. The chain is built from TRBV31 and TRBJ1-1; 10 bases agree with TRBD1. CDR3 length: 14 residues. Trimming cost V 0 bases and J 3 bases; bases outside gene matches: 1. Germline-derived CDR1 and CDR2 are GKSSPN and SITVG. The part of the CDR3 DNA that was read is TGTGCCTGGAGTCTAGGGACAGGGGACACA. Amino acid sequence: CAWSLGTGDT. The entire CDR3 sequence reads CAWSLGTGDTEVFF.

This clone showed up just a few times. Gene names and germline refer to mouse. The CDR3 end falls 4 residues outside the read, so it is completed with the germline J gene. Different DNA sequences within this sample yield the same CDR3. This chain uses TRBV13-2 with TRBJ2-7; TRBD1 might be the D (6 bases). The length of the CDR3 is 12 residues. Germline values: CDR1 NNHNN, CDR2 SYGAGS (reference sequence). V was shortened by 2 bases and J by 3 bases, with 6 bases between the two germline ends. The covered CDR3 bases are TGTGCCAGCGGTGAGGACAGCTAT. It translates to CASGEDSY. The whole CDR3 sequence is CASGEDSYEQYF.

This clone has more than one count but fewer than ten. Germline and genes here are mouse. The read finishes 4 residues shy of the CDR3 end, and the germline J gene is used to complete it. The chain carries TRBV4 and TRBJ2-2; tentatively, D is TRBD2 (6 bases). The CDR3 consists of 14 residues. The germline gives CDR1 LGHDT, CDR2 YNNKQL (reference sequence). Trimming cost V 5 bases and J 0 bases, with 7 bases left between them. Here the CDR3 reads CASSLGTNTGQLYF. The covered CDR3 bases are TGTGCCAGCAGCCTGGGGACAAACACCGGG.

As for this clone: Gene names denote mouse genes. The read comes to an end 4 residues before the CDR3 does, leaving the germline J gene to fill in the end. Other DNA sequences in the same sample also yield this CDR3. The rearrangement uses TRBV19 and TRBJ1-1; TRBD1 matches at 9 bases. Per germline, CDR1 FNHDT and CDR2 SITEND (reference sequence). The CDR3 extends over 14 amino acids. With V trimmed by 2 bases and J by 3 bases, 2 bases remained unmatched. This CDR3 reads CASSIRTGDTEVFF. The CDR3 DNA, read in part, is TGTGCCAGCAGTATTAGGACAGGGGACACA.